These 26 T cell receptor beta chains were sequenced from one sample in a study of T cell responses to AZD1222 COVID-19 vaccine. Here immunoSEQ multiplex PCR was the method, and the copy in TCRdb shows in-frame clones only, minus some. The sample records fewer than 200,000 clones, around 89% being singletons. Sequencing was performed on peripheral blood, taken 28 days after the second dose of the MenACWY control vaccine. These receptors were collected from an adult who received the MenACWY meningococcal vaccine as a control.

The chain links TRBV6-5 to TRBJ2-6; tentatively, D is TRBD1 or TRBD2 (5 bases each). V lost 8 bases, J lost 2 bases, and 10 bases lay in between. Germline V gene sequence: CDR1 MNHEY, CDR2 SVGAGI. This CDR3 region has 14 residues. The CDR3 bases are TGTGCCAGCGGTCAGGGAGCTGGGGCCAACGTCCTGACTTTC. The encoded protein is CASGQGAGANVLTF.

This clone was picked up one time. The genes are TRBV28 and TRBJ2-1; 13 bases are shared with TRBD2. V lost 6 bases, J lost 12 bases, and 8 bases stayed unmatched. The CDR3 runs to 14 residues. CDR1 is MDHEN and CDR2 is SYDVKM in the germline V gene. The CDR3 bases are TGTGCCAGCAGCCCTAGGACTAGCGGGAGTACGCAGTTCTTC. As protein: CASSPRTSGSTQFF.

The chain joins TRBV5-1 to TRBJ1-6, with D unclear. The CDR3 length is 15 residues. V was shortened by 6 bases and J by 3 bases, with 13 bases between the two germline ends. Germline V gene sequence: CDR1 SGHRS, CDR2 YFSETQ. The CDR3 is CASTTLGGYNSPLHF. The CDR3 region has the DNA TGCGCCAGCACGACCCTGGGTGGCTATAATTCACCCCTCCACTTT.

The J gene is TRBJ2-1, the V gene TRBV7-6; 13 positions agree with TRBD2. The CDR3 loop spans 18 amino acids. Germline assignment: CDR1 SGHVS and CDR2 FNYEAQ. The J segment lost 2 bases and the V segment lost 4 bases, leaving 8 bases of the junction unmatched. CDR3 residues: CASSSRTSGSWAYNEQFF. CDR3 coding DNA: TGTGCCAGCAGCTCCCGGACTAGCGGGAGTTGGGCCTACAATGAGCAGTTCTTC.

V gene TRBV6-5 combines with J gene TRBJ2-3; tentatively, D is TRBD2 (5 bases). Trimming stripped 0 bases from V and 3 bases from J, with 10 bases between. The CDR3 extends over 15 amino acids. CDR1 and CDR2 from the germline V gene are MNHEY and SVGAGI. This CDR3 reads CASSYSPRLTDTQYF. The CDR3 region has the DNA TGTGCCAGCAGTTACTCGCCTCGACTAACAGATACGCAGTATTTT.

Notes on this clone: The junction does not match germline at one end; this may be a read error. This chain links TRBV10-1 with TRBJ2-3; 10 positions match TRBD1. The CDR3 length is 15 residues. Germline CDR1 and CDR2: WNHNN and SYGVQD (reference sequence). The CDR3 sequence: CASSESGGGQGVRRF. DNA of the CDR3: TGCGCCAGCAGTGAGTCCGGTGGCGGACAGGGGGTGAGGCGTTTT.

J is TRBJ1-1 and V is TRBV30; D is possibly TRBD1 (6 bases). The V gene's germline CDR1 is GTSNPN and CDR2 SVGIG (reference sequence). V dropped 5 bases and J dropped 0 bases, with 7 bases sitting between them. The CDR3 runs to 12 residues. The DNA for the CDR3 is TGTGCCTGGGACAGGTTGAACACTGAAGCTTTCTTT. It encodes CAWDRLNTEAFF. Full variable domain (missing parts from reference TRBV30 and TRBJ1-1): SQTIHQWPATLVQPVGSPLSLECTVEGTSNPNLYWYRQAAGRGLQLLFYSVGIGQISSEVPQNLSASRPQDRQFILSSKKLLLSDSGFYLCAWDRLNTEAFFGQGTRLTVV.

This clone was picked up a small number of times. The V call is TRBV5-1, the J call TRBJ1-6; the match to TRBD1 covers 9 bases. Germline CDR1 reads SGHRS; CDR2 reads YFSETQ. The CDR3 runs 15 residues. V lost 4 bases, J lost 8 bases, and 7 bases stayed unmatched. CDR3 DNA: TGCGCCAGCAGCGGACAGGGGCCTCTAGATTCACCCCTCCACTTT. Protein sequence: CASSGQGPLDSPLHF.

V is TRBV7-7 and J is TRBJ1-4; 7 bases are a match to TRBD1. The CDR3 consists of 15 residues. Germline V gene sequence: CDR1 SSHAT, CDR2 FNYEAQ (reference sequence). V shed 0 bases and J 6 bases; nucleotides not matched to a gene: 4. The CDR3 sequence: CASSLAGGTDEKLFF. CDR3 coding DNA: TGTGCCAGCAGCTTAGCAGGGGGCACGGATGAAAAACTGTTTTTT. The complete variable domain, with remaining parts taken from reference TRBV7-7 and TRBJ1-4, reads GAGVSQSPRYKVTKRGQDVTLRCDPISSHATLYWYQQALGQGPEFLTYFNYEAQPDKSGLPSDRFSAERPEGSISTLTIQRTEQRDSAMYRCASSLAGGTDEKLFFGSGTQLSVL.

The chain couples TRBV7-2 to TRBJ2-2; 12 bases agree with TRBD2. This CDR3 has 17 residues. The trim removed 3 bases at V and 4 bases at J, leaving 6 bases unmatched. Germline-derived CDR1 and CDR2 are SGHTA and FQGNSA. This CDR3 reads CASSFAGTSGSTGELFF. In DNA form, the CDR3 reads TGTGCCAGCAGCTTCGCCGGGACTAGCGGGTCCACCGGGGAGCTGTTTTTT. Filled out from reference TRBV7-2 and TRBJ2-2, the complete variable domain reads GAGVSQSPSNKVTEKGKDVELRCDPISGHTALYWYRQSLGQGLEFLIYFQGNSAPDKSGLPSDRFSAERTGGSVSTLTIQRTQQEDSAVYLCASSFAGTSGSTGELFFGEGSRLTVL.

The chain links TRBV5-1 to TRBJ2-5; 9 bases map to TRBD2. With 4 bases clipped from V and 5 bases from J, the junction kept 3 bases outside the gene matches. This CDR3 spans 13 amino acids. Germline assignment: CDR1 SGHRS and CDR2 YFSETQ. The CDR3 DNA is TGCGCCAGCAGCCTTGGACTAGCGGAGACCCAGTACTTC. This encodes CASSLGLAETQYF.

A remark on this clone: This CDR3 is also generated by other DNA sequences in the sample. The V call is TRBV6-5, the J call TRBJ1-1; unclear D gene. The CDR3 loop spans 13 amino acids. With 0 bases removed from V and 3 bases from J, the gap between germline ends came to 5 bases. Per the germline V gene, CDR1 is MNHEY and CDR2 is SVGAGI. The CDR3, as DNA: TGTGCCAGCAGTTACTCCAGAGACACTGAAGCTTTCTTT. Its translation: CASSYSRDTEAFF.

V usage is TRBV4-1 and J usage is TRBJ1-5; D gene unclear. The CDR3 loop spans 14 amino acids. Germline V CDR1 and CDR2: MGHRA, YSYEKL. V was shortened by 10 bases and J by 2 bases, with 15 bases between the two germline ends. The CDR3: CATSENLGNQPQHF. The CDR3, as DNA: TGCGCCACCTCCGAGAATCTTGGCAATCAGCCCCAGCATTTT.

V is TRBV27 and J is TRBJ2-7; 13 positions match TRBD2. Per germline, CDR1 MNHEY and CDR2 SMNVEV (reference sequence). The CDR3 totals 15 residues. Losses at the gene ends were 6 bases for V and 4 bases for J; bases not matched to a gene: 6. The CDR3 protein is CASSRGLAGPYEQYF. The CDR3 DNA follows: TGTGCCAGCAGCCGGGGACTAGCGGGACCGTACGAGCAGTACTTC.

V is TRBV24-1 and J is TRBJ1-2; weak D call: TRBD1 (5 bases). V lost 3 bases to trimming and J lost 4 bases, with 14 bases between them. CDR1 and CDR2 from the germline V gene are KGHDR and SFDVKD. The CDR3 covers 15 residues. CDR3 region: CATSDPGRGLYGYTF. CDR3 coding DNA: TGTGCCACCAGTGATCCGGGACGGGGACTCTATGGCTACACCTTC.

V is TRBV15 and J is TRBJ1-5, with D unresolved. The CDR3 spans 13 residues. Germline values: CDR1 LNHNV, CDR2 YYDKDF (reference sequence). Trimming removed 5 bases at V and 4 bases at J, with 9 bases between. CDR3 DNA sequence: TGTGCCACCAGCCCGAATTTTAATCAGCCCCAGCATTTT. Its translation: CATSPNFNQPQHF.

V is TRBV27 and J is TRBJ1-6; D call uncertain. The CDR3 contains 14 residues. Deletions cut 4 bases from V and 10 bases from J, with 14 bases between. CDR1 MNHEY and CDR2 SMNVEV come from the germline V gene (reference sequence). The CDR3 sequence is CASSSTLERSPLHF. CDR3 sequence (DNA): TGTGCCAGCAGTTCAACATTGGAAAGGTCACCCCTCCACTTT.

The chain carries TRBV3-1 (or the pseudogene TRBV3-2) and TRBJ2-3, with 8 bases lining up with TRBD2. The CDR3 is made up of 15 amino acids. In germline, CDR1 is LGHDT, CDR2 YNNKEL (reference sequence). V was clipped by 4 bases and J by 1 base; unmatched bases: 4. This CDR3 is CASSPEAGGTDTQYF. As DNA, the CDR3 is TGTGCCAGCAGCCCAGAAGCGGGGGGCACAGATACGCAGTATTTT.

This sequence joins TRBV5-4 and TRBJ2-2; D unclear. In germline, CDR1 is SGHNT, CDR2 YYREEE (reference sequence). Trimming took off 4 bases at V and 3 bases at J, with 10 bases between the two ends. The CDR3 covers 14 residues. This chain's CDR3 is CASSPMFDTGELFF. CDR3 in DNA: TGTGCCAGCAGCCCGATGTTTGACACCGGGGAGCTGTTTTTT.

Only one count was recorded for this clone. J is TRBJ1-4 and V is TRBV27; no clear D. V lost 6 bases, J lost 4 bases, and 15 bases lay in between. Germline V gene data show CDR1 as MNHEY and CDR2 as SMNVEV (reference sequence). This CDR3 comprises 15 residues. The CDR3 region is CASSSSVASNEKLFF. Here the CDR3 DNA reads TGTGCCAGCAGCTCCTCGGTGGCCAGTAATGAAAAACTGTTTTTT.

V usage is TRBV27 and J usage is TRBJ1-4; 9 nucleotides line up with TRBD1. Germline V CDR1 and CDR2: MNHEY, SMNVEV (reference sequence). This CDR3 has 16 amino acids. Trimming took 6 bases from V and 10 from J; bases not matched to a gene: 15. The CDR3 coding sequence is TGTGCCAGCAGGTCGGTGGCGACAGGGGGAATTGGAAAACTGTTTTTT. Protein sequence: CASRSVATGGIGKLFF. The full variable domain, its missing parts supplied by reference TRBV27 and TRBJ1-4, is EAQVTQNPRYLITVTGKKLTVTCSQNMNHEYMSWYRQDPGLGLRQIYYSMNVEVTDKGDVPEGYKVSRKEKRNFPLILESPSPNQTSLYFCASRSVATGGIGKLFFGSGTQLSVL.

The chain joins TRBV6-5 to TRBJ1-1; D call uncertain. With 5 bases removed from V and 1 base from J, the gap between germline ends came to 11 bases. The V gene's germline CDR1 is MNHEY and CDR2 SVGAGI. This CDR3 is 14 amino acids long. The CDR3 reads CASSPRMPNTEAFF. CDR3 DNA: TGTGCCAGCAGTCCACGGATGCCGAACACTGAAGCTTTCTTT.

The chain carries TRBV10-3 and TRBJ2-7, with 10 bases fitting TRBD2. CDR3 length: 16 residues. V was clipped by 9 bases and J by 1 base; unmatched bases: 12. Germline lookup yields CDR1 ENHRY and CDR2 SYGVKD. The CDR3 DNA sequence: TGTGCCATTAGCTTTAAACCGGGACTAGCGTCCTACGAGCAGTACTTC. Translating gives CAISFKPGLASYEQYF.

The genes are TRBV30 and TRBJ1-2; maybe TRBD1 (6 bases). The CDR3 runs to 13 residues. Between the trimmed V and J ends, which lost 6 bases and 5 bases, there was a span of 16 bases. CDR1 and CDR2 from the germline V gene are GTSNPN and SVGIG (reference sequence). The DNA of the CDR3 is TGTGCCTGTCCCCTCGGGGGGGCTTATGGCTACACCTTC. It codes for CACPLGGAYGYTF. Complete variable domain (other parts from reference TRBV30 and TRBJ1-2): SQTIHQWPATLVQPVGSPLSLECTVEGTSNPNLYWYRQAAGRGLQLLFYSVGIGQISSEVPQNLSASRPQDRQFILSSKKLLLSDSGFYLCACPLGGAYGYTFGSGTRLTVV.

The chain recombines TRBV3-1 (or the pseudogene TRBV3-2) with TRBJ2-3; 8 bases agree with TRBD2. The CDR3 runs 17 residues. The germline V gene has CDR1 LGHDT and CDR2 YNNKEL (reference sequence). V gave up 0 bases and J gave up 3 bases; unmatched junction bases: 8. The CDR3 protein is CASSQDALAGLTDTQYF. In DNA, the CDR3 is TGTGCCAGCAGCCAAGACGCTCTAGCGGGCTTAACAGATACGCAGTATTTT.

The CDR3 sequence is CATSTGTEAFF. The CDR3 nucleotides read TGTGCCACCAGCACCGGGACAGAAGCTTTCTTT. This sequence joins TRBV15 and TRBJ1-1; D perhaps matches TRBD1 (6 bases). There are 11 residues in the CDR3. Germline loops: CDR1 LNHNV, CDR2 YYDKDF (reference sequence). V was trimmed by 4 bases and J by 8 bases, leaving 8 bases between them. The whole variable domain, filled in from reference TRBV15 and TRBJ1-1, reads DAMVIQNPRYQVTQFGKPVTLSCSQTLNHNVMYWYQQKSSQAPKLLFHYYDKDFNNEADTPDNFQSRRPNTSFCFLDIRSPGLGDTAMYLCATSTGTEAFFGQGTRLTVV.